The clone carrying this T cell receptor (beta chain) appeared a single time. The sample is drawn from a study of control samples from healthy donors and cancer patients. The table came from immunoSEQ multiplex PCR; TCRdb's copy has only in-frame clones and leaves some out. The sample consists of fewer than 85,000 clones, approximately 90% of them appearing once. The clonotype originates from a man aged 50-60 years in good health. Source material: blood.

CDR3: CASSTRLWGGTDTQYF. DNA for the CDR3: TGTGCCAGCAGCACCCGACTTTGGGGCGGGACAGATACGCAGTATTTT. The genes are TRBV7-9 and TRBJ2-3; either TRBD1 or TRBD2 may fit D (5 bases each). Trimming shortened V by 5 bases and J by 3 bases, and 18 bases separated the two germline ends. Germline V gives CDR1 SEHNR, CDR2 FQNEAQ (reference sequence). The CDR3 covers 16 residues.